The 21 T cell receptor beta chains reported below all come from one sample, sequenced in a study of human T cells and chemical hapten exposure. Using its own MiXCR run on the RACE reads, TCRdb lists one record per CDR3 protein. This sample yields 50,000 to 80,000 distinct CDR3 sequences, of which around 10% are seen a single time; more than 2% belongs to the top ten. Stated time point: patch test 3, about 24 weeks after DPC sensitization. Treatment given: therapeutic diphenylcyclopropenone sensitization with weekly scalp DPC. This specimen consisted of whole blood, obtained in connection with sensitization to the hapten diphenylcyclopropenone (DPC). These receptors all stem from a woman aged 25-40 years with alopecia areata. Some clones in this sample may be carry-over from other donors' samples.

This clonotype was detected ten times or more. The genes are TRBV6-2 or TRBV6-3 and TRBJ2-1; D is perhaps TRBD2 (6 bases). Germline loops: CDR1 MNHEY, CDR2 SVGEGT. The V end was cut by 4 bases, the J end by 6 bases, with 19 bases between. The CDR3 length is 16 residues. The CDR3 DNA reads TGTGCCAGCAGTTCCAGACTAGGTAAATTATCCAATGAGCAGTTCTTC. Protein: CASSSRLGKLSNEQFF.

The sample holds a few counts of this clonotype. The V gene is TRBV7-9, the J gene TRBJ1-3; 8 bases align to TRBD1. V gave up 7 bases and J gave up 2 bases; unmatched junction bases: 10. CDR3 size: 16 residues. Looked up from germline, CDR1 is SEHNR and CDR2 is FQNEAQ (reference sequence). The CDR3 region is CASTTWTGNTGNTIYF. The CDR3 nucleotides read TGTGCCAGCACCACGTGGACAGGGAACACTGGAAACACCATATATTTT.

Ten or more counts support this clonotype. The chain joins TRBV24-1 to TRBJ1-5; TRBD1 matches at 7 bases. Germline assignment: CDR1 KGHDR and CDR2 SFDVKD. The CDR3 contains 16 residues. V shed 5 bases and J 7 bases; nucleotides not matched to a gene: 13. CDR3 bases: TGTGCCACCAGTGCATATCGGACAGGAGGAAGGCAGCCCCAGCATTTT. Translating gives CATSAYRTGGRQPQHF.

This clonotype was counted ten times or more. The V and J genes are TRBV20-1 and TRBJ1-5, with TRBD1 matching over 8 bases. Trimming removed 3 bases from V and 0 bases from J; junction bases left unmatched: 10. This CDR3 has 17 amino acids. Germline V gives CDR1 DFQATT, CDR2 SNEGSKA (reference sequence). CDR3 DNA sequence: TGCAGTGCTAGTCGTGACCCGGGACAGGTTAGCAATCAGCCCCAGCATTTT. Amino acid sequence: CSASRDPGQVSNQPQHF.

J is TRBJ2-1 and V is TRBV29-1; 7 nucleotides line up with TRBD1. The junction had 8 bases not matched to a gene; V was cut back by 4 bases and J by 5 bases. The CDR3 length is 14 residues. The germline gives CDR1 SQVTM, CDR2 ANQGSEA. CDR3 bases: TGCAGCGTTGGGGTTGTGGACAGGAACAATGAGCAGTTCTTC. Protein: CSVGVVDRNNEQFF.

This clonotype was seen a handful of times. V and J are TRBV2 and TRBJ2-7, with TRBD2 matching 12 bases. V trimming: 6 bases; J trimming: 3 bases; junction bases outside the gene matches: 6. This CDR3 contains 15 residues. CDR1 and CDR2 (germline): SNHLY, FYNNEI. The CDR3 DNA sequence: TGTGCCAGCAGGCCTGGACTAGCGGGATACTACGAGCAGTACTTC. It is translated as CASRPGLAGYYEQYF.

This clonotype has a count of ten or more. The chain carries TRBV5-5 and TRBJ1-4, with D perhaps matching TRBD1 (5 bases). The CDR3 has 15 amino acids. Germline V lookup: CDR1 SGHKS, CDR2 YYEKEE (reference sequence). The V end was cut by 5 bases, the J end by 0 bases, with 11 bases between. The CDR3, as DNA: TGTGCCAGCAGAGGACACCTTGCAACTAATGAAAAACTGTTTTTT. Its protein is CASRGHLATNEKLFF.

This clonotype was observed a few times. The J gene is TRBJ1-2, the V gene TRBV5-4; 9 bases match TRBD1. This CDR3 spans 13 amino acids. Germline V gene data show CDR1 as SGHNT and CDR2 as YYREEE (reference sequence). V lost 4 bases, J lost 5 bases, and 3 bases stayed unmatched. CDR3 amino acids: CASSTDRGYGYTF. The CDR3, as DNA: TGTGCCAGCAGCACGGACAGGGGTTATGGCTACACCTTC.

This clonotype was recorded at least ten times. The chain links TRBV20-1 to TRBJ2-2; tentative D call: TRBD1 (6 bases). This CDR3 has 16 amino acids. CDR1 is DFQATT and CDR2 is SNEGSKA in the germline V gene (reference sequence). V was pared by 3 bases and J by 4 bases, with 18 bases between. CDR3 sequence: CSASSYRTDFTGELFF. The CDR3 DNA follows: TGCAGTGCTAGTTCGTACAGGACAGACTTCACCGGGGAGCTGTTTTTT.

In this sample, this clonotype turned up a few times. V gene TRBV18 combines with J gene TRBJ1-2; possibly TRBD1 for D (6 bases). V gave up 6 bases and J gave up 4 bases, with 15 bases separating them. Germline lookup yields CDR1 KGHSH and CDR2 LQKENI. This CDR3 region has 14 residues. For the CDR3, the DNA is TGTGCCAGCTCTCGAGAAACAGGGCCCTATGGCTACACCTTC. It codes for CASSRETGPYGYTF.

The chain links TRBV13 to TRBJ1-1; D is undetermined. The V gene's germline CDR1 is PRHDT and CDR2 FYEKMQ (reference sequence). CDR3 length equals 13 residues. The V end was cut by 8 bases, the J end by 5 bases, with 15 bases between. In DNA, the CDR3 is TGTGCCAGCTGCGTGGGCGGTGGGACTGAAGCTTTCTTT. Protein product: CASCVGGGTEAFF.

This clonotype was counted at least ten times. V usage is TRBV2 and J usage is TRBJ2-7, with D unclear. The V end lost 6 bases, the J end lost 4 bases, and 10 bases lay between the germline ends. The CDR3 is 12 residues long. Germline CDR1 and CDR2: SNHLY and FYNNEI. As DNA, the CDR3 is TGTGCCAGCAGCCTCCAAAGTTACGAGCAGTACTTC. It codes for CASSLQSYEQYF.

This clonotype was recorded at least ten times. CDR3 region: CASSPPGAPVQYF. The CDR3 DNA follows: TGTGCCAGCAGCCCCCCCGGAGCCCCAGTGCAGTACTTC. The chain joins TRBV11-2 to TRBJ2-7; D is ambiguous. CDR1 is SGHAT and CDR2 is FQNNGV in the germline V gene. This CDR3 has 13 residues. The V gene lost 5 bases and the J gene lost 9 bases, with 17 bases spanning the gap.

The V call is TRBV6-5, the J call TRBJ2-1, with 8 bases aligning to TRBD2. V lost 10 bases and J lost 4; bases outside the gene matches: 6. This CDR3 contains 13 residues. In germline, CDR1 is MNHEY, CDR2 SVGAGI. CDR3 region: CATGGGSYNEQFF. CDR3 DNA: TGTGCCACCGGGGGGGGGTCGTACAATGAGCAGTTCTTC.

The chain has TRBV28 and TRBJ2-3; D gene ambiguous. V was trimmed by 8 bases and J by 12 bases, leaving 15 bases between them. Germline CDR1 and CDR2: MDHEN and SYDVKM. CDR3 length: 11 amino acids. CDR3 amino acids: CASSRVLQQYF. The CDR3 DNA follows: TGTGCCAGCTCCCGAGTTCTTCAACAGTATTTT.

This clonotype came up a few times. V gene TRBV7-2 combines with J gene TRBJ1-2; D gene ambiguous. Trimming took 3 bases from V and 8 from J, leaving 13 bases between them. The CDR3 consists of 13 residues. The germline V gene encodes CDR1 SGHTA and CDR2 FQGNSA. The CDR3 here is CASSFRTDAGYTF. In DNA form, the CDR3 reads TGTGCCAGCAGCTTTCGGACCGACGCGGGCTACACCTTC.

The rearrangement links TRBV6-5 to TRBJ1-2; no clear D. The CDR3 is made up of 14 amino acids. From germline, CDR1 is MNHEY and CDR2 SVGAGI. Trimming removed 6 bases from V and 4 bases from J, with 15 bases in between. Here the CDR3 reads CASSRLAGPYGYTF. The CDR3, as DNA: TGTGCCAGCAGCCGCCTCGCGGGCCCCTATGGCTACACCTTC.

In this sample, this clonotype turned up many times. This sequence joins TRBV29-1 and TRBJ2-7; D is uncertain. Trimming removed 4 bases at V and 7 bases at J, with 17 bases between. CDR3 size: 13 residues. The germline CDR1 and CDR2 sequences are SQVTM and ANQGSEA. The CDR3 loop reads CSVVSSLTREQYF. The CDR3, as DNA: TGCAGCGTTGTATCGAGTTTGACAAGGGAGCAGTACTTC.

This clonotype appeared many times. The chain couples TRBV6-6 to TRBJ1-5; D gene ambiguous. Germline CDR1 is MNHNY and CDR2 is SVGAGI (reference sequence). The V end was cut by 0 bases, the J end by 1 base, with 4 bases between. The CDR3 loop spans 14 amino acids. The CDR3 DNA follows: TGTGCCAGCAGTTACTCCCAGAGCAATCAGCCCCAGCATTTT. Residues: CASSYSQSNQPQHF.

This chain joins TRBV6-2 or TRBV6-3 and TRBJ1-2; possibly TRBD1 for D (6 bases). Germline V gene data show CDR1 as MNHEY and CDR2 as SVGEGT. The V gene lost 5 bases and the J gene lost 3 bases, with 10 bases spanning the gap. This CDR3 comprises 13 residues. This CDR3 reads CASSEQGHYGYTF. Here the CDR3 DNA reads TGTGCCAGCAGTGAACAGGGACACTATGGCTACACCTTC.

The chain uses TRBV6-2 or TRBV6-3 and TRBJ2-5, with D maybe TRBD2 (6 bases). The length of the CDR3 is 16 residues. Trimming shortened V by 2 bases and J by 1 base, and 14 bases separated the two germline ends. In germline, CDR1 is MNHEY, CDR2 SVGEGT. CDR3 nucleotides: TGTGCCAGCAGTTACGGGGGGACGTTTTTCCAAGAGACCCAGTACTTC. Amino acid sequence: CASSYGGTFFQETQYF.